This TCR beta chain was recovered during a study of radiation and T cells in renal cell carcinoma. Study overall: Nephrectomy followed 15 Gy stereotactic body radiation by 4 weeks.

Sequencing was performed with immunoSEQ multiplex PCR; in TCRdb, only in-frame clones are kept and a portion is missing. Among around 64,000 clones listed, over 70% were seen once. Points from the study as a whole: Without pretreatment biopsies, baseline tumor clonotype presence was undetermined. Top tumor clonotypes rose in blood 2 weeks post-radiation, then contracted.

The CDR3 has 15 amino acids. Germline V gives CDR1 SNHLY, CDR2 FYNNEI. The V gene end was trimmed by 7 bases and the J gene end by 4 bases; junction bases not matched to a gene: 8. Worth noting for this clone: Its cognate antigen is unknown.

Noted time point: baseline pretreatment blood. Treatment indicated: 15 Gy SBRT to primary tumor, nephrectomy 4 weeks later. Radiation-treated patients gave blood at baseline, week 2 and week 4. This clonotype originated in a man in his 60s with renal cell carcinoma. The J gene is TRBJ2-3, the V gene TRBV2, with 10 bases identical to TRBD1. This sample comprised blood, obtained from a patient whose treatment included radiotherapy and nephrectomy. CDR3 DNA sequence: TGTGCCAGCAACTCACACGGGACAGGGGCAGATACGCAGTATTTT. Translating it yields CASNSHGTGADTQYF. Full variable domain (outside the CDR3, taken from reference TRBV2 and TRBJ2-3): EPEVTQTPSHQVTQMGQEVILRCVPISNHLYFYWYRQILGQKVEFLVSFYNNEISEKSEIFDDQFSVERPDGSNFTLKIRSTKLEDSAMYFCASNSHGTGADTQYFGPGTRLTVL.